This TCR beta chain was captured by sequencing in a study of blood T cell repertoires in COVID-19. Study information: PBMCs, B-cell-depleted T cells, or T cells provided the cDNA or gDNA that made up the material.

Method: immunoSEQ multiplex PCR; TCRdb's copy keeps in-frame clones and lacks some. The sample records 110,000 to 150,000 clones, around 82% being singletons. This clone has only one observation. Trimming removed 4 bases from V and 8 bases from J; junction bases left unmatched: 4. Germline loops: CDR1 SGHDT, CDR2 YYEEEE. This CDR3 region has 13 residues. The rearrangement joins TRBV5-6 to TRBJ1-4, with TRBD1 matching 8 bases. This clonotype was obtained from a man in his sixties with acute or convalescent COVID-19. Sequencing was performed on peripheral blood. In DNA, the CDR3 is TGTGCCAGCAGCCCCGGACAGGGCGAAAAACTGTTTTTT. It codes for CASSPGQGEKLFF.